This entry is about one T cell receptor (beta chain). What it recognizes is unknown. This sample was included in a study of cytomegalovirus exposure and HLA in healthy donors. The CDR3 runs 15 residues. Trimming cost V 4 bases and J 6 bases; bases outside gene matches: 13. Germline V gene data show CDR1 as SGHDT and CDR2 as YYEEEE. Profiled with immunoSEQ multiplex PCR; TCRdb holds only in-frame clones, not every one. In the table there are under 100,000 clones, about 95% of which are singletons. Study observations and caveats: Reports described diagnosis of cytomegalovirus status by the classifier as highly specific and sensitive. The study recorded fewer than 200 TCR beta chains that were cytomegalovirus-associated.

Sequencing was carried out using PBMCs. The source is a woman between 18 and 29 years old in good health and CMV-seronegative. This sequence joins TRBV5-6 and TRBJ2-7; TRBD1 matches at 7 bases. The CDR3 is CASSPDRAYLGEQYF. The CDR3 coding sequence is TGTGCCAGCAGCCCTGACAGGGCGTATCTAGGCGAGCAGTACTTC.